This entry describes one TCR beta chain. Its specificity is not known. These data originate in a study of T cell responses to AZD1222 COVID-19 vaccine. Study conclusions and caveats: Among AZD1222 vaccinees, only five or six were seropositive at baseline. Spike-wide coverage was observed for vaccine-associated CD4 TCRs, with dominant responses at 160-218 and 743-854.

Clones were sequenced by immunoSEQ multiplex PCR, and TCRdb holds only the in-frame ones, with some missing. The sample contains about 170,000 clones, around nine tenths of which appear only once. This CDR3 comprises 15 residues. CDR1 and CDR2 (germline): SGHVS, FQNEAQ. The junction had 9 bases not matched to a gene; V was cut back by 4 bases and J by 4 bases. The material sequenced was peripheral blood, taken 28 days after the second AZD1222 dose. This chain uses TRBV7-8 with TRBJ1-1; 7 nucleotides align to TRBD1. The sequence came from an adult who received the AZD1222 COVID-19 vaccine. The CDR3 bases are TGTGCCAGCAGCTCCCTCTCACAGGGGAGCACTGAAGCTTTCTTT. This sequence encodes CASSSLSQGSTEAFF.